Listed below are T cell receptor beta chains from one sample, sequenced in a study of a mutant IDH1 vaccine in newly diagnosed glioma. Some clones are missing from TCRdb's copy, which holds only in-frame ones; the method was immunoSEQ multiplex PCR. Of 88,000 or so clones listed, approximately 85% are singletons. No antigen is known for these receptors. Sample: PBMCs, taken from a glioma patient whose treatment included an IDH1 peptide vaccine. These receptors originate from a man aged 25-45 years with glioma. Some clones in this sample may be carry-over from other donors' samples. CDR3s include the opening cysteine and the closing phenylalanine or tryptophan. Fields, in order: clone size, D gene, V gene, J gene, CDR3 protein, CDR3 DNA. The D gene is left open where the match is weak. Size is stated for part of the rows, as once, few or many counts, or as a class when the clone is expanded.

>few|NA|TRBV6-5|TRBJ2-2
CASSYLEPNTGELFF
TGTGCCAGTAGTTACCTTGAGCCGAACACCGGGGAGCTGTTTTTT
>NA|NA|TRBV7-9|TRBJ1-5
CASSIENQPQHF
TGTGCCAGCAGCATCGAAAATCAGCCCCAGCATTTT
>NA|TRBD2|TRBV18|TRBJ2-6
CASSLISGGSSGANVLTF
TGTGCCAGCTCCCTCATTAGCGGGGGCAGCTCTGGGGCCAACGTCCTGACTTTC
>NA|NA|TRBV28|TRBJ1-3
CASSLGGTSSGNTIYF
TGTGCCAGCAGTTTAGGAGGCACAAGCTCTGGAAACACCATATATTTT
>NA|NA|TRBV25-1|TRBJ2-3
CASSVGRAGPDTQYF
TGTGCCAGCAGTGTGGGGCGGGCCGGACCAGATACGCAGTATTTT
>NA|NA|TRBV7-6|TRBJ1-1
CASSLGAGYTEAFF
TGTGCCAGCAGCTTAGGGGCAGGGTACACTGAAGCTTTCTTT
>NA|NA|TRBV27|TRBJ1-1
CASSLYPNTEAFF
TGTGCCAGCAGTTTATATCCGAACACTGAAGCTTTCTTT
>NA|TRBD2|TRBV5-1|TRBJ2-5
CASSRRRLAGEETQYF
TGCGCCAGCAGCCGGCGGAGACTAGCGGGAGAAGAGACCCAGTACTTC
>NA|NA|TRBV5-1|TRBJ1-3
CASSSRTADGNTIYF
TGCGCCAGCAGCTCCCGGACGGCGGACGGAAACACCATATATTTT
>NA|TRBD1|TRBV5-6|TRBJ1-4
CASSRDRGHVNEKLFF
TGTGCCAGCAGTCGGGACAGGGGGCATGTTAATGAAAAACTGTTTTTT
>NA|NA|TRBV19|TRBJ2-2
CASTSQANTGELFF
TGTGCCAGTACGAGTCAGGCGAACACCGGGGAGCTGTTTTTT
>NA|TRBD1|TRBV11-2|TRBJ1-4
CASRVTGGAVLFF
TGTGCCAGCAGAGTGACAGGGGGCGCCGTTCTGTTTTTT
>NA|NA|TRBV10-3|TRBJ1-5
CAISHRGAVQPQHF
TGTGCCATCAGTCATAGGGGAGCGGTTCAGCCCCAGCATTTT
>NA|NA|TRBV15|TRBJ1-2
CATSRGESYGYTF
TGTGCCACCAGCAGAGGAGAATCCTATGGCTACACCTTC
>NA|NA|TRBV7-2|TRBJ2-2
CASSLVLSWTGELFF
TGTGCCAGCAGCTTAGTGCTTAGCTGGACCGGGGAGCTGTTTTTT
>NA|NA|TRBV29-1|TRBJ1-1
CSVDRGRSEAFF
TGCAGCGTTGACAGGGGACGGTCTGAAGCTTTCTTT
>NA|NA|TRBV5-6|TRBJ2-1
CASSLLGSFYNEQFF
TGTGCCAGCAGCTTGCTCGGTAGCTTCTACAATGAGCAGTTCTTC
>NA|NA|TRBV6-6|TRBJ1-2
CASSYSNYGYTF
TGTGCCAGCAGTTACTCGAACTATGGCTACACCTTC
>NA|TRBD1|TRBV19|TRBJ2-7
CASAPGTGVYEQYF
TGTGCCAGTGCCCCGGGGACAGGGGTGTACGAGCAGTACTTC
>NA|NA|TRBV10-3|TRBJ2-5
CAISESRSGEGETQYF
TGTGCCATCAGTGAGTCGCGGTCGGGAGAGGGGGAGACCCAGTACTTC
>NA|NA|TRBV5-1|TRBJ2-5
CASSSGGETQYF
TGCGCCAGCAGCTCTGGGGGAGAGACCCAGTACTTC
>NA|NA|TRBV7-9|TRBJ2-4
CASSSSTGPDIQYF
TGTGCCAGCAGCTCCTCGACGGGACCGGACATTCAGTACTTC
>NA|NA|TRBV28|TRBJ2-7
CASFGLGFRTGEYYEQYF
TGTGCCAGCTTCGGTTTGGGGTTTAGGACCGGCGAGTACTACGAGCAGTACTTC
>NA|NA|TRBV7-6|TRBJ1-5
CASSLVGDQPQHF
TGTGCCAGCAGCCTAGTTGGGGATCAGCCCCAGCATTTT
>NA|NA|TRBV7-9|TRBJ2-1
CASPALGYEQFF
TGTGCCAGCCCGGCCCTCGGCTATGAGCAGTTCTTC
>NA|NA|TRBV7-2|TRBJ2-7
CASSLAFGPRSSYEQYF
TGTGCCAGCAGCTTAGCGTTTGGTCCTCGAAGCTCCTACGAGCAGTACTTC
>NA|TRBD1|TRBV2|TRBJ2-2
CASRRDRGSETGELFF
TGTGCCAGCAGGAGGGACAGGGGTTCGGAGACCGGGGAGCTGTTTTTT
>once|NA|TRBV2|TRBJ1-4
CASSEAGLFF
TGTGCCAGCAGTGAAGCCGGGCTGTTTTTT
>NA|TRBD2|TRBV6-1|TRBJ2-7
CASSEVAGASYEQYF
TGTGCCAGCAGTGAAGTAGCGGGGGCCTCCTACGAGCAGTACTTC
>NA|NA|TRBV13|TRBJ2-2
CASSFGRNVNTGELFF
TGTGCCAGCAGCTTCGGACGAAATGTGAACACCGGGGAGCTGTTTTTT
>NA|NA|TRBV13|TRBJ1-6
CASSEQGGGPLHF
TGTGCCAGCAGCGAACAGGGTGGGGGGCCCCTCCACTTT
>NA|NA|TRBV7-9|TRBJ2-1
CASSFFPERGGYNEQFF
TGTGCCAGCAGCTTCTTTCCCGAGAGGGGGGGGTACAATGAGCAGTTCTTC
>few|TRBD1|TRBV16|TRBJ2-7
CASSLRTGGFYEQYF
TGTGCCAGCAGCCTAAGGACAGGGGGCTTCTACGAGCAGTACTTC
>NA|NA|TRBV5-4|TRBJ2-2
CASSLGGAQTGELFF
TGTGCCAGCAGCTTGGGGGGGGCCCAGACCGGGGAGCTGTTTTTT
>NA|TRBD1|TRBV29-1|TRBJ1-2
CSATDRDGRTNYGYTF
TGCAGCGCGACGGACAGGGATGGTAGAACTAACTATGGCTACACCTTC
>once|TRBD2|TRBV30|TRBJ2-5
CAWSVLPGGQETQYF
TGTGCCTGGAGTGTACTCCCGGGGGGACAAGAGACCCAGTACTTC
>NA|NA|TRBV6-1|TRBJ2-2
CASSEAADLGELFF
TGTGCCAGCAGTGAGGCGGCGGATTTGGGGGAGCTGTTTTTT
>NA|TRBD1|TRBV5-1|TRBJ1-2
CASSLQGNGYTF
TGCGCCAGCAGCTTACAGGGGAATGGCTACACCTTC
>NA|TRBD2|TRBV27|TRBJ2-6
CASSLRFGGIGGANVLTF
TGTGCCAGCAGTTTAAGGTTCGGGGGGATAGGTGGGGCCAACGTCCTGACTTTC
>NA|TRBD2|TRBV7-2|TRBJ2-6
CASSLAGGTGANVLTF
TGTGCCAGCAGCTTAGCGGGGGGGACCGGGGCCAACGTCCTGACTTTC
>NA|NA|TRBV7-2|TRBJ1-2
CASSLNPGGQGFYGYTF
TGTGCCAGCAGCTTAAACCCCGGAGGACAAGGGTTCTATGGCTACACCTTC
>NA|NA|TRBV7-9|TRBJ1-1
CASSPPGQGRNTEAFF
TGTGCCAGCAGCCCGCCCGGTCAGGGACGGAACACTGAAGCTTTCTTT
>NA|NA|TRBV9|TRBJ1-2
CASSSRALSGYTF
TGTGCCAGCAGCTCTAGAGCCCTTAGCGGCTACACCTTC
>NA|TRBD2|TRBV27|TRBJ2-1
CASATGTTNEQFF
TGTGCCAGTGCCACCGGGACTACGAATGAGCAGTTCTTC
>NA|NA|TRBV5-4|TRBJ1-2
CASSFAAGRGYTF
TGTGCCAGCAGCTTTGCGGCAGGAAGGGGCTACACCTTC
>NA|NA|TRBV4-2|TRBJ2-5
CASSLSHTRSETQYF
TGTGCCAGCAGCCTAAGCCACACTAGATCAGAGACCCAGTACTTC
>NA|NA|TRBV5-1|TRBJ2-3
CASSPESTDTQYF
TGCGCCAGCAGCCCTGAGAGCACAGATACGCAGTATTTT
>once|TRBD2|TRBV5-4|TRBJ2-1
CASSKQSGRASYNEQFF
TGTGCCAGCAGCAAACAAAGCGGGAGGGCATCCTACAATGAGCAGTTCTTC
>NA|NA|TRBV2|TRBJ1-5
CASSELGRGSNQPQHF
TGTGCCAGCAGTGAATTGGGCCGGGGTAGCAATCAGCCCCAGCATTTT
>few|NA|TRBV7-9|TRBJ2-3
CASNQGLATGDTQYF
TGTGCCAGCAACCAGGGTCTAGCGACGGGAGATACGCAGTATTTT
>NA|NA|TRBV19|TRBJ2-3
CASSSVDTQYF
TGTGCCAGTAGTAGTGTAGATACGCAGTATTTT